The present TCR beta chain was sequenced within a study of vaccination effects on CD4 cells after COVID-19. Sequencing was preceded by expansion of antigen-specific CD4+ T cells with viral peptide pools in the ViraFEST assay. Researchers isolated CD4+ T cells once ten to eleven days of culture had elapsed. The V gene lost 2 bases and the J gene lost 2 bases, with 10 bases spanning the gap. Looked up from germline, CDR1 is MNHNY and CDR2 is SVGAGI (reference sequence). CDR3 length equals 15 residues. TCRdb's copy holds only in-frame clones and misses some; the assay was immunoSEQ multiplex PCR. The repertoire consists of more than 30,000 clones, with about 72% occurring once and the leading ten covering 25% to 30%. This clone was counted between two and nine times. The antigen is not known.

The V call is TRBV6-6, the J call TRBJ1-5; D not certain. This TCR was sampled from a human donor who received a COVID-19 vaccine. Material: CD4+ T cells from PBMCs cultured with HCoV-229E spike peptides, obtained before COVID-19 vaccination. CDR3 in DNA: TGTGCCAGCAGTTACAGGGTGATCGGCAATCAGCCCCAGCATTTT. Translated: CASSYRVIGNQPQHF.